The 23 T cell receptor beta chains below were found in one sample sequenced in a study of human T cells and chemical hapten exposure. Time point here: healthy volunteer bleed at 6 weeks. Before extraction, the whole blood was not fractionated, and total RNA was taken from it. MiXCR, run by TCRdb on the RACE reads, gives a single entry per CDR3 protein. Seen here are 75,000 to 80,000 distinct CDR3 sequences, around 9.3% observed once, and the top ten hold 1.7%. Sequencing was performed on whole blood. These receptors all stem from a female donor in good health. Some clones in this sample may be carry-over from other donors' samples.

This clonotype has a count of ten or more. V and J are TRBV6-4 and TRBJ2-1; D is perhaps TRBD1 or TRBD2 (5 bases each). The ends were cut back, 0 bases at V and 6 bases at J, with 15 bases in the middle. The CDR3 loop spans 16 amino acids. Germline CDR1 MRHNA, CDR2 SNTAGT. CDR3 bases: TGTGCCAGCAGTGACTCGTTTACCACCGGGGCCAATGAGCAGTTCTTC. It encodes CASSDSFTTGANEQFF.

This sequence joins TRBV29-1 and TRBJ2-2; D gene unclear. V was pared by 1 base and J by 0 bases, with 6 bases between. The CDR3 extends over 14 amino acids. CDR1 is SQVTM and CDR2 is ANQGSEA in the germline V gene. The CDR3 reads CSVEGSSNTGELFF. CDR3 coding DNA: TGCAGCGTTGAAGGCTCTTCGAACACCGGGGAGCTGTTTTTT.

This clonotype was recorded a few times. The V and J genes are TRBV29-1 and TRBJ1-1, with a tentative D call TRBD1 (5 bases). V lost 3 bases and J lost 8, with 10 bases in between. The V gene's germline CDR1 is SQVTM and CDR2 ANQGSEA. CDR3 length: 11 residues. CDR3 loop: CSVDRGLEAFF. The CDR3 coding sequence is TGCAGCGTTGACCGGGGCTTAGAAGCTTTCTTT.

Note on this clonotype: A much larger clone sits a single nucleotide away, making a read error possible. The chain couples TRBV10-3 to TRBJ1-2, with D perhaps TRBD1 (6 bases). CDR1 ENHRY and CDR2 SYGVKD come from the germline V gene. CDR3 length: 12 amino acids. Written as DNA, the CDR3 is TGTGTCATCGGCGGGACAAGCTATGGCTACACCTTC. It yields the protein CVIGGTSYGYTF.

This chain connects TRBV7-8 to TRBJ2-3; D not certain. CDR3 length: 14 amino acids. Germline V gene data show CDR1 as SGHVS and CDR2 as FQNEAQ. Trimming shortened V by 8 bases and J by 3 bases, and 15 bases separated the two germline ends. CDR3 region: CASGVASQTDTQYF. The DNA for the CDR3 is TGTGCCAGCGGGGTAGCTTCCCAGACAGATACGCAGTATTTT.

CDR3 protein: CASSALGDSNQPQHF. DNA for the CDR3: TGTGCCAGCAGTGCCCTAGGGGATAGCAATCAGCCCCAGCATTTT. V gene TRBV25-1 combines with J gene TRBJ1-5, with D perhaps TRBD1 (5 bases). CDR3 length: 15 residues. The germline V and J ends were trimmed by 4 bases and 0 bases, with 10 bases remaining between them. Germline V gene sequence: CDR1 MGHDK, CDR2 SYGVNS.

The sample holds a few counts of this clonotype. Possible read error: a much larger clone is one base away. The J gene is TRBJ2-4, the V gene TRBV29-1; TRBD2 agrees at 7 bases. The J segment lost 7 bases and the V segment lost 7 bases, leaving 4 bases of the junction unmatched. Germline-derived CDR1 and CDR2 are SQVTM and ANQGSEA. This CDR3 spans 11 amino acids. The CDR3 sequence is CSATSHNIQYF. The CDR3 DNA reads TGCAGCGCGACTAGCCACAACATTCAGTACTTC.

This clonotype was recorded at least ten times. V and J are TRBV2 and TRBJ2-4; 10 bases match TRBD1. The CDR3 has 17 amino acids. V was clipped by 9 bases and J by 2 bases; unmatched bases: 13. Germline V lookup: CDR1 SNHLY, CDR2 FYNNEI. The CDR3 sequence: CASSRTGGYLSKNIQYF. CDR3 DNA: TGTGCCAGTTCGAGGACAGGGGGGTACCTATCCAAAAACATTCAGTACTTC.

This clonotype came up many times. V and J are TRBV20-1 and TRBJ2-7; D possibly corresponds to TRBD2 (5 bases). This CDR3 has 12 residues. The V end lost 1 base, the J end lost 4 bases, and 8 bases lay between the germline ends. Germline lookup yields CDR1 DFQATT and CDR2 SNEGSKA (reference sequence). DNA for the CDR3: TGCAGTGCTAGAGTGCCGGGGTACGAGCAGTACTTC. The encoded protein is CSARVPGYEQYF.

At least ten counts were recorded for this clonotype. The chain recombines TRBV3-1 with TRBJ2-2; TRBD2 is a possible D gene (7 bases). The CDR3 has 17 residues. V dropped 4 bases and J dropped 2 bases, with 17 bases sitting between them. Germline assignment: CDR1 LGHDT and CDR2 YNNKEL (reference sequence). CDR3 in amino acids: CASSPPAGGQNTGELFF. The CDR3 nucleotides read TGTGCCAGCAGCCCTCCCGCCGGGGGGCAAAACACCGGGGAGCTGTTTTTT. Full variable domain (rest looked up from reference TRBV3-1 and TRBJ2-2): DTAVSQTPKYLVTQMGNDKSIKCEQNLGHDTMYWYKQDSKKFLKIMFSYNNKELIINETVPNRFSPKSPDKAHLNLHINSLELGDSAVYFCASSPPAGGQNTGELFFGEGSRLTVL.

This clonotype appeared many times. The rearrangement joins TRBV27 to TRBJ1-6; TRBD1 agrees at 7 bases. Germline assignment: CDR1 MNHEY and CDR2 SMNVEV (reference sequence). The CDR3 loop spans 12 amino acids. V gave up 6 bases and J gave up 7 bases; unmatched junction bases: 0. The CDR3 loop reads CASRDRNSPLHF. The DNA for the CDR3 is TGTGCCAGCAGGGACAGGAATTCACCCCTCCACTTT.

This clonotype has ten or more counts. The genes are TRBV20-1 and TRBJ1-1; TRBD1 aligns across 10 bases. The CDR3 totals 15 residues. Germline V gives CDR1 DFQATT, CDR2 SNEGSKA (reference sequence). V shed 4 bases, J shed 0 bases, and the junction held 5 bases outside the gene matches. The DNA for the CDR3 is TGCAGTGCTATCGAGACAGGGGGCTTGAACACTGAAGCTTTCTTT. Amino acids: CSAIETGGLNTEAFF.

By share of the sample, this clonotype is medium-sized. V and J are TRBV6-4 and TRBJ2-7; TRBD1 agrees at 12 bases. CDR3 length: 14 amino acids. Germline loops: CDR1 MRHNA, CDR2 SNTAGT. After removal of 5 bases from V and 5 bases from J, the junction contained 4 bases not matched to a gene. CDR3 DNA sequence: TGTGCCAGCAGTCCGGGACAGGGGGCAAACGAGCAGTACTTC. It yields the protein CASSPGQGANEQYF.

This clonotype was seen only a few times. This chain connects TRBV27 to TRBJ2-1; weak D call: TRBD2 (6 bases). This CDR3 spans 15 amino acids. V lost 2 bases and J lost 7, with 15 bases in between. Looked up from germline, CDR1 is MNHEY and CDR2 is SMNVEV (reference sequence). The CDR3 DNA follows: TGTGCCAGCAGTTTAGGTGGTGCAGGGAGGAATGAGCAGTTCTTC. Encoded protein: CASSLGGAGRNEQFF.

This clonotype has at least ten counts. The chain links TRBV6-2 or TRBV6-3 to TRBJ2-7; no firm D call. Trimming shortened V by 8 bases and J by 2 bases, and 7 bases separated the two germline ends. The V gene's germline CDR1 is MNHEY and CDR2 SVGEGT. The CDR3 is 11 amino acids. CDR3 region: CASGQAYEQYF. The CDR3 DNA reads as TGTGCCAGCGGCCAGGCCTACGAGCAGTACTTC.

This clonotype was counted a few times. This rearrangement joins TRBV6-5 to TRBJ2-7; no firm D call. V was clipped by 6 bases and J by 3 bases, with 9 bases between them. The germline V gene encodes CDR1 MNHEY and CDR2 SVGAGI. CDR3 size: 12 residues. CDR3 DNA: TGTGCCAGCAGCCCTACAAGCTACGAGCAGTACTTC. This gives the protein CASSPTSYEQYF.

V and J are TRBV29-1 and TRBJ2-3, with D perhaps TRBD2 (6 bases). This CDR3 region has 15 residues. CDR1 and CDR2 (germline): SQVTM, ANQGSEA. V gave up 2 bases and J gave up 5 bases, with 17 bases separating them. CDR3 nucleotides: TGCAGCGTTGAACGGCGGGGAGGAAAACTAGATACGCAGTATTTT. This gives the protein CSVERRGGKLDTQYF.

Ten or more counts support this clonotype. The chain carries TRBV14 and TRBJ1-3; D is undetermined. Trimming pared 3 bases from V and 0 bases from J, leaving 9 bases between. Germline values: CDR1 SGHDN, CDR2 FVKESK. The CDR3 runs to 15 residues. CDR3 amino acids: CASSHQSDSGNTIYF. The CDR3 bases are TGTGCCAGCAGCCACCAAAGTGACTCTGGAAACACCATATATTTT.

This clonotype was seen repeatedly, ten times or more. The chain recombines TRBV11-2 with TRBJ1-1, with unresolved D. Germline V gene lookup returns CDR1 SGHAT and CDR2 FQNNGV. Trimming took off 2 bases at V and 2 bases at J, with 6 bases between the two ends. The CDR3 runs to 13 residues. CDR3 coding DNA: TGTGCCAGCAGCTTACCCGAAAACACTGAAGCTTTCTTT. Translation gives CASSLPENTEAFF.

The chain uses TRBV4-1 and TRBJ1-6; 7 nucleotides agree with TRBD1. In germline, CDR1 is MGHRA, CDR2 YSYEKL. After removal of 8 bases from V and 6 bases from J, the junction contained 7 bases not matched to a gene. The CDR3 totals 14 residues. This CDR3 reads CASRPTGINSPLHF. The CDR3 DNA is TGCGCCAGCCGTCCGACAGGGATTAATTCACCCCTCCACTTT.

In this sample, this clonotype turned up a few times. The chain recombines TRBV7-9 with TRBJ2-6; tentatively, D is TRBD1 or TRBD2 (5 bases each). Germline V gene data show CDR1 as SEHNR and CDR2 as FQNEAQ (reference sequence). This CDR3 is built from 16 residues. Trimming removed 0 bases at V and 2 bases at J, with 8 bases between. CDR3 bases: TGTGCCAGCAGCTTAGCCCAGGGAGCTGGGGCCAACGTCCTGACTTTC. Protein: CASSLAQGAGANVLTF.

This clonotype showed up just a few times. The chain recombines TRBV10-3 with TRBJ2-3, with D possibly matching TRBD1 (6 bases). The V and J ends lost 4 bases and 2 bases respectively, with 19 bases between them. The CDR3 covers 17 residues. The germline V gene encodes CDR1 ENHRY and CDR2 SYGVKD. The CDR3 loop reads CAISVLQGSENTDTQYF. CDR3 DNA sequence: TGTGCCATCAGTGTCTTACAGGGAAGCGAAAACACAGATACGCAGTATTTT.

This clonotype was seen at least ten times. V is TRBV6-5 and J is TRBJ1-1; the match to TRBD1 covers 7 bases. The germline gives CDR1 MNHEY, CDR2 SVGAGI. This CDR3 comprises 15 residues. The V gene end was trimmed by 6 bases and the J gene end by 1 base; junction bases not matched to a gene: 8. This CDR3 reads CASSPPRQGNTEAFF. The CDR3 DNA reads TGTGCCAGCAGCCCCCCGCGACAGGGGAACACTGAAGCTTTCTTT.